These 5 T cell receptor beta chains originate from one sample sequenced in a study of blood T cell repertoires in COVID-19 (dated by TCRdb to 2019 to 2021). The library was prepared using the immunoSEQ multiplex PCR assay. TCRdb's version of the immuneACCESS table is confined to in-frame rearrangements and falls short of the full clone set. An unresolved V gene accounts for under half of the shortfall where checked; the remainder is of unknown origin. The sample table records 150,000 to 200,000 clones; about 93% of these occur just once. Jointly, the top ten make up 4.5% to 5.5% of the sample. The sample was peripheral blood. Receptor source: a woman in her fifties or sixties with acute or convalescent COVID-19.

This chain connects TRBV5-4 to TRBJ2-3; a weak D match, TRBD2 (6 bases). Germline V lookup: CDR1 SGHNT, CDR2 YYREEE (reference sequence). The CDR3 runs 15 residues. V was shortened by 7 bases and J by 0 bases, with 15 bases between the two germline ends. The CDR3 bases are TGTGCCAGCGCCCCGGAGGGGCGGAGCACAGATACGCAGTATTTT. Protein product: CASAPEGRSTDTQYF.

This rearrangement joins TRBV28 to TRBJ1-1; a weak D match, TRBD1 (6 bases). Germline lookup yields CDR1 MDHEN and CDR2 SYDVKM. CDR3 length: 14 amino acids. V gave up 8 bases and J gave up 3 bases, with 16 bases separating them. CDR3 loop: CASDRGARDTEAFF. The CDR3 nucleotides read TGTGCCAGCGATCGGGGGGCGCGAGACACTGAAGCTTTCTTT.

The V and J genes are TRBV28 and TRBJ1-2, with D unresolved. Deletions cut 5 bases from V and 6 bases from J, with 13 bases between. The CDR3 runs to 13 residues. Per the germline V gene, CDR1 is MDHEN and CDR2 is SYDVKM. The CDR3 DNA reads TGTGCCAGCAGTCCGGGAGAGGGCGATGGCTACACCTTC. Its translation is CASSPGEGDGYTF.

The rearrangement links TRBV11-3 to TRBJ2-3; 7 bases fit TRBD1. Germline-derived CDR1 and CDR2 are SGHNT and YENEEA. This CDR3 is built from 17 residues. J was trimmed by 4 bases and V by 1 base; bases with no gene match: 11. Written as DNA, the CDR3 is TGTGCCAGCAGCTTAGGGCAATTAGGGGACAGCCCAGATACGCAGTATTTT. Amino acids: CASSLGQLGDSPDTQYF.

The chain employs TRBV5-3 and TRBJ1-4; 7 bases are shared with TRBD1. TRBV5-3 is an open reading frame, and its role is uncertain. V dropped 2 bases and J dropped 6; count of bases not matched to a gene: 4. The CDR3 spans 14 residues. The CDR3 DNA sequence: TGTGCCAGAAGCTTACCCGGGACAGATGAAAAACTGTTTTTT. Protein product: CARSLPGTDEKLFF.